Shown below are 30 T cell receptor beta chains from a single sample sequenced in a study of beta chain features in type 1 diabetes. What was sequenced were expressed TCRB transcripts, since all of the isolated RNA had been reverse transcribed. Clones were sequenced by immunoSEQ multiplex PCR, and TCRdb holds only the in-frame ones, with some missing. This sample has about 400,000 clones, with around an eighth found just once. Sequenced sample: naive CD4+ T cells from blood. The receptors stem from a young man in good health.

This clone was counted between two and nine times. The CDR3 loop is CASSFSSVETQYF. DNA for the CDR3: TGTGCCAGCAGCTTTAGCTCAGTGGAGACCCAGTACTTC. The rearrangement links TRBV7-3 to TRBJ2-5; no clear D. This CDR3 comprises 13 residues. Looked up from germline, CDR1 is SGHTA and CDR2 is FQGTGA. Trimming removed 3 bases at V and 5 bases at J, with 10 bases between.

The chain recombines TRBV5-1 with TRBJ2-3; the D is unclear. Germline V gene sequence: CDR1 SGHRS, CDR2 YFSETQ. Trimming cost V 4 bases and J 4 bases, with 13 bases left between them. The CDR3 loop spans 14 amino acids. As DNA, the CDR3 is TGCGCCAGCAGCCCGGGTTGGTATCCAGATACGCAGTATTTT. Protein: CASSPGWYPDTQYF.

The V and J genes are TRBV6-6 and TRBJ1-6; weak D call: TRBD1 (5 bases). CDR1 MNHNY and CDR2 SVGAGI come from the germline V gene (reference sequence). Between the trimmed V and J ends, which lost 5 bases and 10 bases, there was a span of 9 bases. The CDR3 has 12 residues. The CDR3 region has the DNA TGTGCCAGCAGTCCAGGGTTCTCACCCCTCCACTTT. Translating it yields CASSPGFSPLHF.

The chain recombines TRBV28 with TRBJ1-2; TRBD1 agrees at 10 bases. CDR1 and CDR2 from the germline V gene are MDHEN and SYDVKM. V shed 6 bases and J 6 bases; nucleotides not matched to a gene: 7. The CDR3 covers 14 residues. The DNA of the CDR3 is TGTGCCAGCAGCCCTATTGGGACAGGGGATGGCTACACCTTC. Its protein product is CASSPIGTGDGYTF.

The CDR3 reads CASVQGTGDYEQYF. The CDR3 region has the DNA TGTGCCAGCGTCCAGGGGACAGGGGACTACGAGCAGTACTTC. The rearrangement links TRBV2 to TRBJ2-7, with 10 bases matching TRBD1. The CDR3 is made up of 14 amino acids. CDR1 is SNHLY, CDR2 FYNNEI, per germline. Trimming took 8 bases from V and 3 from J; bases not matched to a gene: 7.

J is TRBJ2-7 and V is TRBV29-1; 8 bases align to TRBD1. The J segment lost 7 bases and the V segment lost 5 bases, leaving 7 bases of the junction unmatched. Looked up from germline, CDR1 is SQVTM and CDR2 is ANQGSEA. The CDR3 has 12 amino acids. CDR3 coding DNA: TGCAGCGTTTCGGACAGGGTAGGGGAGCAGTACTTC. It yields the protein CSVSDRVGEQYF.

This clone was detected only a few times. The chain recombines TRBV5-5 with TRBJ1-1, with D possibly being TRBD1 (6 bases). Germline V lookup: CDR1 SGHKS, CDR2 YYEKEE (reference sequence). V was shortened by 5 bases and J by 0 bases, with 11 bases between the two germline ends. The CDR3 loop spans 14 amino acids. CDR3 in DNA: TGTGCCAGCAGGTTGACAGGCATGAACACTGAAGCTTTCTTT. Its translation: CASRLTGMNTEAFF.

This chain joins TRBV5-1 and TRBJ2-6, with a tentative D call TRBD2 (6 bases). This CDR3 is built from 16 residues. Germline V CDR1 and CDR2: SGHRS, YFSETQ. Deletions cut 4 bases from V and 2 bases from J, with 13 bases between. The CDR3 DNA is TGCGCCAGCAGCACAGCTCGGGGGACTGGGGCCAACGTCCTGACTTTC. Translation gives CASSTARGTGANVLTF.

Only a few counts were recorded for this clone. The chain is built from TRBV13 and TRBJ2-3, with TRBD1 matching over 8 bases. CDR1 is PRHDT and CDR2 is FYEKMQ in the germline V gene (reference sequence). V shed 5 bases and J 8 bases; nucleotides not matched to a gene: 12. This CDR3 contains 15 residues. The CDR3 loop reads CASSPTGVTYGTQYF. For the CDR3, the DNA is TGTGCCAGCAGCCCGACAGGGGTAACTTACGGTACGCAGTATTTT.

This clone has more than one count but fewer than ten. This rearrangement joins TRBV18 to TRBJ2-7; 7 nucleotides match TRBD1. Germline trimming cut 2 bases from V and 5 bases from J; bases unmatched to any gene: 6. Germline V CDR1 and CDR2: KGHSH, LQKENI. This CDR3 is 14 amino acids long. This CDR3 reads CASSPSGGLDEQYF. DNA of the CDR3: TGTGCCAGCTCACCATCAGGGGGTCTCGACGAGCAGTACTTC.

In this sample, this clone turned up once. The J gene is TRBJ1-1, the V gene TRBV4-1; 7 bases line up with TRBD1. CDR1 and CDR2 from the germline V gene are MGHRA and YSYEKL. The CDR3 sequence is 14 residues long. V shed 3 bases and J 6 bases; nucleotides not matched to a gene: 7. CDR3 residues: CASSHRDSQPEAFF. The CDR3 DNA is TGCGCCAGCAGCCATCGGGACAGCCAGCCTGAAGCTTTCTTT.

This clone has more than one count but fewer than ten. The chain couples TRBV7-2 to TRBJ2-1; tentatively, D is TRBD1 (7 bases). The CDR3 has 15 amino acids. The V gene lost 7 bases and the J gene lost 7 bases, with 20 bases spanning the gap. Germline V CDR1 and CDR2: SGHTA, FQGNSA. This chain's CDR3 is CASNLSGARGNEQFF. CDR3 bases: TGTGCCAGCAACTTGTCGGGGGCCAGGGGGAATGAGCAGTTCTTC.

This clone appeared many times. The chain uses TRBV29-1 and TRBJ1-1, with 7 bases matching TRBD1. The V gene end was trimmed by 7 bases and the J gene end by 4 bases; junction bases not matched to a gene: 6. The CDR3 is 12 amino acids. Germline V gene data show CDR1 as SQVTM and CDR2 as ANQGSEA. The CDR3 DNA is TGCAGCGCTGACAGGGAAGTCACTGAAGCTTTCTTT. It is translated as CSADREVTEAFF.

The V gene is TRBV19, the J gene TRBJ2-1, with D perhaps matching TRBD2 (5 bases). The CDR3 has 14 residues. The V and J ends lost 5 bases and 8 bases respectively, with 16 bases between them. Germline lookup yields CDR1 LNHDA and CDR2 SQIVND (reference sequence). CDR3 residues: CASSLFVRGYEQFF. For the CDR3, the DNA is TGTGCCAGTAGTTTATTCGTTCGGGGTTATGAGCAGTTCTTC. Drawing the rest from reference TRBV19 and TRBJ2-1, the complete variable domain is DGGITQSPKYLFRKEGQNVTLSCEQNLNHDAMYWYRQDPGQGLRLIYYSQIVNDFQKGDIAEGYSVSREKKESFPLTVTSAQKNPTAFYLCASSLFVRGYEQFFGPGTRLTVL.

This clone has more than one count but fewer than ten. V usage is TRBV2 and J usage is TRBJ2-5; unclear D gene. CDR1 is SNHLY and CDR2 is FYNNEI in the germline V gene. Trimming took 8 bases from V and 2 from J, leaving 15 bases between them. The CDR3 is made up of 14 amino acids. The CDR3 DNA follows: TGTGCCAGCCGAACCTGGGCAGCTCAAGAGACCCAGTACTTC. It yields the protein CASRTWAAQETQYF.

The rearrangement uses TRBV4-2 and TRBJ2-5; 11 bases fit TRBD2. The CDR3 runs 18 residues. Germline values: CDR1 LGHNA, CDR2 YNFKEQ. V was clipped by 1 base and J by 7 bases; unmatched bases: 14. CDR3 in amino acids: CASSQVAASGGPGGTQYF. DNA for the CDR3: TGTGCCAGCAGCCAAGTGGCGGCTAGCGGGGGGCCGGGAGGGACCCAGTACTTC.

The chain has TRBV5-1 and TRBJ2-1; TRBD1 aligns across 8 bases. Germline CDR1 and CDR2: SGHRS and YFSETQ. With 5 bases clipped from V and 0 bases from J, the junction kept 7 bases outside the gene matches. This CDR3 has 16 amino acids. The CDR3 DNA reads TGCGCCAGCAGTCGGCGAGGGACAGGCTCCTACAATGAGCAGTTCTTC. Residues: CASSRRGTGSYNEQFF.

This clone was found a few times. The chain combines TRBV30 with TRBJ2-1, with D possibly matching TRBD2 (6 bases). Germline-derived CDR1 and CDR2 are GTSNPN and SVGIG (reference sequence). Trimming pared 5 bases from V and 10 bases from J, leaving 15 bases between. The length of the CDR3 is 12 residues. The CDR3 sequence is CAWSPGGNEQFF. CDR3 nucleotides: TGTGCCTGGTCCCCCGGGGGAAACGAGCAGTTCTTC.

V and J are TRBV30 and TRBJ1-2, with 7 positions matching TRBD1. V was clipped by 4 bases and J by 2 bases; unmatched bases: 4. Germline CDR1 GTSNPN, CDR2 SVGIG (reference sequence). The CDR3 has 13 residues. The CDR3 protein is CAWKGGRNYGYTF. CDR3 DNA: TGTGCCTGGAAAGGGGGCAGGAACTATGGCTACACCTTC.

This chain uses TRBV5-4 with TRBJ2-3; 9 positions match TRBD2. J lost 4 bases, V lost 0 bases, and 3 bases had no gene match. The CDR3 loop spans 15 amino acids. Germline lookup yields CDR1 SGHNT and CDR2 YYREEE (reference sequence). This chain's CDR3 is CASSLDSGGSDTQYF. The CDR3, as DNA: TGTGCCAGCAGCTTGGATAGCGGGGGTTCAGATACGCAGTATTTT.

This clone showed up just a few times. The chain carries TRBV11-1 and TRBJ2-1, with 7 bases fitting TRBD2. V was clipped by 3 bases and J by 6 bases; unmatched bases: 11. In germline, CDR1 is SGHAT, CDR2 FQDESV (reference sequence). This CDR3 region has 16 residues. The DNA of the CDR3 is TGTGCCAGCAGCTTGGTAGGCGGGAGAATCTCCAATGAGCAGTTCTTC. The encoded protein is CASSLVGGRISNEQFF.

The V call is TRBV30, the J call TRBJ1-5; 7 bases align to TRBD1. This CDR3 contains 17 residues. Germline lookup yields CDR1 GTSNPN and CDR2 SVGIG (reference sequence). The V gene end was trimmed by 4 bases and the J gene end by 4 bases; junction bases not matched to a gene: 16. The CDR3, as DNA: TGTGCCTGGACTCAGCCGATAACCCAGGGGGTTAATCAGCCCCAGCATTTT. Its translation: CAWTQPITQGVNQPQHF.

The chain combines TRBV27 with TRBJ2-5; 10 positions match TRBD2. V shed 3 bases and J 5 bases; nucleotides not matched to a gene: 6. The CDR3 consists of 15 residues. Germline-derived CDR1 and CDR2 are MNHEY and SMNVEV (reference sequence). The CDR3 is CASSLSGGARETQYF. The DNA of the CDR3 is TGTGCCAGCAGTTTGAGCGGGGGGGCTCGGGAGACCCAGTACTTC.

This clone turned up a few times. The rearrangement uses TRBV2 and TRBJ2-5, with 10 bases fitting TRBD2. Germline-derived CDR1 and CDR2 are SNHLY and FYNNEI. Losses at the gene ends were 6 bases for V and 5 bases for J; bases not matched to a gene: 9. This CDR3 contains 15 residues. CDR3 nucleotides: TGTGCCAGCAGACTAGAGCGGGGGGGAGGGGAGACCCAGTACTTC. The encoded protein is CASRLERGGGETQYF.

The rearrangement joins TRBV7-2 to TRBJ1-6; 9 bases map to TRBD1. Looked up from germline, CDR1 is SGHTA and CDR2 is FQGNSA. With 9 bases clipped from V and 9 bases from J, the junction kept 12 bases outside the gene matches. The CDR3 is 15 residues long. Here the CDR3 reads CASGVSGTGPSPLHF. The CDR3 DNA reads as TGTGCCAGTGGAGTGAGTGGGACAGGGCCTTCACCCCTCCACTTT.

This rearrangement joins TRBV29-1 to TRBJ2-7; tentatively, D is TRBD1 (6 bases). Looked up from germline, CDR1 is SQVTM and CDR2 is ANQGSEA. The V end lost 6 bases, the J end lost 0 bases, and 18 bases lay between the germline ends. CDR3 length: 15 amino acids. The CDR3 DNA sequence: TGCAGCGTCGGACAGACAGGTAGCCTCTCCTACGAGCAGTACTTC. It specifies CSVGQTGSLSYEQYF.

The sample holds a few counts of this clone. The genes are TRBV9 and TRBJ2-1; the D is unclear. From germline, CDR1 is SGDLS and CDR2 YYNGEE. Trimming stripped 0 bases from V and 8 bases from J, with 18 bases between. The CDR3 loop spans 16 amino acids. As DNA, the CDR3 is TGTGCCAGCAGCGTAGAATTCAGTGCCCCTTGGTATGAGCAGTTCTTC. This sequence encodes CASSVEFSAPWYEQFF.

This clone was seen a handful of times. The chain carries TRBV7-2 and TRBJ2-1; a possible D gene is TRBD2 (7 bases). V was shortened by 5 bases and J by 7 bases, with 15 bases between the two germline ends. CDR3 length: 14 amino acids. Germline CDR1 reads SGHTA; CDR2 reads FQGNSA. CDR3 loop: CASSREGGSNEQFF. The CDR3 nucleotides read TGTGCCAGCAGCAGGGAGGGGGGATCGAATGAGCAGTTCTTC.

This clone was counted a few times. J is TRBJ2-5 and V is TRBV4-2, with TRBD2 matching over 7 bases. The CDR3 covers 13 residues. The V gene end was trimmed by 3 bases and the J gene end by 5 bases; junction bases not matched to a gene: 3. Germline V lookup: CDR1 LGHNA, CDR2 YNFKEQ. This CDR3 reads CASSQRGRETQYF. The CDR3 nucleotides are TGTGCCAGCAGCCAGCGGGGGAGGGAGACCCAGTACTTC.

This clone was seen a handful of times. The sample has other DNA sequences that encode this CDR3 too. The rearrangement joins TRBV7-2 to TRBJ2-5, with 8 bases identical to TRBD2. Trimming at V came to 2 bases and at J to 5 bases, leaving 1 base not matched to a gene. The CDR3 is 13 residues long. In germline, CDR1 is SGHTA, CDR2 FQGNSA. The chain's CDR3 is CASSLTGGETQYF. The CDR3 DNA reads TGTGCCAGCAGCTTAACGGGGGGGGAGACCCAGTACTTC.